The 5 T cell receptor beta chains below were found in one sample sequenced in a study of cytomegalovirus exposure and HLA in healthy donors. The PCR employed 60 Vbeta primers together with 13 Jbeta primers. Repertoires were generated with immunoSEQ multiplex PCR, while TCRdb's copy carries only in-frame clones and drops some. The profile shows about 120,000 clones, roughly 78% of them singletons. Sequenced: PBMCs. The receptors derive from a man aged 25-45 years in good health and CMV-seronegative.

The V and J genes are TRBV9 and TRBJ1-3; D is possibly TRBD1 (6 bases). The CDR3 extends over 16 amino acids. Germline CDR1 and CDR2: SGDLS and YYNGEE. V gave up 4 bases and J gave up 0 bases, with 14 bases separating them. The CDR3 reads CASSLGGGTSGNTIYF. For the CDR3, the DNA is TGTGCCAGCAGCTTGGGAGGGGGTACCTCTGGAAACACCATATATTTT.

The rearrangement links TRBV11-2 to TRBJ2-5, with TRBD1 identical over 9 bases. With 5 bases clipped from V and 4 bases from J, the junction kept 8 bases outside the gene matches. The CDR3 sequence is 15 residues long. The V gene's germline CDR1 is SGHAT and CDR2 FQNNGV. The CDR3 here is CASSPGTGGPETQYF. The CDR3 nucleotides read TGTGCCAGCAGCCCCGGAACAGGGGGCCCAGAGACCCAGTACTTC.

This clone occurred a few times. The V gene is TRBV6-5, the J gene TRBJ1-4; maybe TRBD1 (5 bases). Germline V gene lookup returns CDR1 MNHEY and CDR2 SVGAGI. The V gene lost 6 bases and the J gene lost 8 bases, with 16 bases spanning the gap. This CDR3 has 14 residues. The CDR3 nucleotides are TGTGCCAGCAGCCCTCGGGACTGGACCGAAAAACTGTTTTTT. Translation: CASSPRDWTEKLFF.

The V and J genes are TRBV29-1 and TRBJ1-2; unclear D gene. The germline gives CDR1 SQVTM, CDR2 ANQGSEA. V lost 6 bases and J lost 7, with 12 bases in between. The CDR3 is made up of 11 amino acids. The CDR3: CSVPGVVGYTF. The CDR3 bases are TGCAGCGTGCCGGGTGTGGTTGGCTACACCTTC.

The chain employs TRBV6-1 and TRBJ1-6, with D unresolved. Trimming left V 2 bases short and J 7 bases short, with 12 bases between. CDR3 length: 15 residues. Germline V gene sequence: CDR1 MNHNS, CDR2 SASEGT. In DNA form, the CDR3 reads TGTGCCAGCAGTGAACTTGGACTGTTAAATTCACCCCTCCACTTT. Protein: CASSELGLLNSPLHF.